This entry lists 32 T cell receptor beta chains sequenced from one sample in a study of cytomegalovirus exposure and HLA in healthy donors (dated by TCRdb to 2016 to 2017). The receptor library was made with the immunoSEQ multiplex PCR assay. The multiplex PCR relied on a mix of 60 forward primers for TCR Vbeta segments and 13 reverse primers for TCR Jbeta segments. Drawn from immuneACCESS, this table holds only the in-frame rearrangements with V and J called that TCRdb kept. Clones are partly lost; checked studies trace under half to an unresolved V gene and leave the rest unexplained. The table for this sample records about 120,000 clones. Around 3.6% of the sample is held by the ten biggest clonotypes. What was sequenced was PBMCs. The source of these receptors is a man aged 18 to 29 in good health and CMV-seronegative.

The genes are TRBV15 and TRBJ2-7; 10 nucleotides align to TRBD2. The trim removed 0 bases at V and 4 bases at J, leaving 12 bases unmatched. The CDR3 runs 18 residues. In germline, CDR1 is LNHNV, CDR2 YYDKDF (reference sequence). The CDR3 DNA is TGTGCCACCAGCAGAGAAAGGGCGGAACTAGCGGGAATATACGAGCAGTACTTC. Its translation: CATSRERAELAGIYEQYF. Variable domain in full (rest from reference TRBV15 and TRBJ2-7): DAMVIQNPRYQVTQFGKPVTLSCSQTLNHNVMYWYQQKSSQAPKLLFHYYDKDFNNEADTPDNFQSRRPNTSFCFLDIRSPGLGDTAMYLCATSRERAELAGIYEQYFGPGTRLTVT.

This rearrangement joins TRBV5-8 to TRBJ1-5; 8 bases line up with TRBD1. The CDR3 has 15 amino acids. V shed 9 bases and J 7 bases; nucleotides not matched to a gene: 15. Germline values: CDR1 SGHTS, CDR2 YDEGEE. Here the CDR3 DNA reads TGTGCCACCACCGGACAGGGAGGAGTGAGGCAGCCCCAGCATTTT. Translated: CATTGQGGVRQPQHF.

This sequence joins TRBV7-2 and TRBJ2-3; 7 nucleotides match TRBD1. In germline, CDR1 is SGHTA, CDR2 FQGNSA. J was trimmed by 4 bases and V by 3 bases; bases with no gene match: 4. The CDR3 spans 14 residues. In DNA, the CDR3 is TGTGCCAGCAGCTTGGGGCAGGGGGCAGATACGCAGTATTTT. Amino acid sequence: CASSLGQGADTQYF.

The chain employs TRBV5-6 and TRBJ2-2, with D unresolved. The germline V gene has CDR1 SGHDT and CDR2 YYEEEE. V shed 0 bases and J shed 1 base, with 10 bases lying between them. The CDR3 is 16 residues long. The CDR3: CASSLEWALNTGELFF. CDR3 coding DNA: TGTGCCAGCAGCTTGGAGTGGGCTTTGAACACCGGGGAGCTGTTTTTT.

The rearrangement links TRBV19 to TRBJ1-6; the match to TRBD1 covers 7 bases. CDR3 size: 14 residues. J gave up 7 bases and V 6 bases, and 6 bases lay outside the gene matches. CDR1 and CDR2 from the germline V gene are LNHDA and SQIVND (reference sequence). The CDR3 DNA reads TGTGCCAGTAGAGATACAGGGGCGAATTCACCCCTCCACTTT. The encoded protein is CASRDTGANSPLHF. Full variable domain (outside the CDR3, taken from reference TRBV19 and TRBJ1-6): DGGITQSPKYLFRKEGQNVTLSCEQNLNHDAMYWYRQDPGQGLRLIYYSQIVNDFQKGDIAEGYSVSREKKESFPLTVTSAQKNPTAFYLCASRDTGANSPLHFGNGTRLTVT.

The chain employs TRBV4-1 and TRBJ1-5; possibly TRBD1 for D (6 bases). CDR1 and CDR2 (germline): MGHRA, YSYEKL. The V gene lost 0 bases and the J gene lost 7 bases, with 13 bases spanning the gap. The CDR3 runs 15 residues. The CDR3 region has the DNA TGCGCCAGCAGCCAAGAGGGACAACGGAGGCAGCCCCAGCATTTT. Its protein is CASSQEGQRRQPQHF.

CDR3 region: CATSRSGPIGELFF. CDR3 sequence (DNA): TGTGCCACCAGCAGAAGCGGGCCGATCGGGGAGCTGTTTTTT. The rearrangement uses TRBV15 and TRBJ2-2; TRBD2 is a possible D gene (6 bases). In germline, CDR1 is LNHNV, CDR2 YYDKDF (reference sequence). Trimming cost V 2 bases and J 7 bases, with 11 bases left between them. The CDR3 is 14 amino acids.

The genes are TRBV5-8 and TRBJ2-7; no firm D call. V dropped 1 base and J dropped 4 bases, with 9 bases sitting between them. Germline V CDR1 and CDR2: SGHTS, YDEGEE. The CDR3 consists of 13 residues. The CDR3 nucleotides are TGTGCCAGCAGCTTGTTGCTGCAGTACGAGCAGTACTTC. It yields the protein CASSLLLQYEQYF.

V and J are TRBV11-3 and TRBJ2-5, with D perhaps TRBD2 (6 bases). Germline CDR1 and CDR2: SGHNT and YENEEA. V was shortened by 3 bases and J by 4 bases, with 12 bases between the two germline ends. This CDR3 is 14 amino acids long. The CDR3 protein is CASSFSGTGETQYF. The CDR3 DNA sequence: TGTGCCAGCAGCTTTTCAGGGACTGGAGAGACCCAGTACTTC.

This sequence joins TRBV6-1 and TRBJ1-4; 8 bases are a match to TRBD1. From germline, CDR1 is MNHNS and CDR2 SASEGT. With V trimmed by 6 bases and J by 7 bases, 10 bases remained unmatched. CDR3 length equals 15 residues. CDR3 amino acids: CASRAGQGGGEKLFF. The CDR3 DNA sequence: TGTGCCAGCAGAGCAGGACAGGGAGGAGGTGAAAAACTGTTTTTT.

The DNA for the CDR3 is TGTGCCAGCAGCGGGACTAGCGGAGTCCAAGAGACCCAGTACTTC. Residues: CASSGTSGVQETQYF. V gene TRBV25-1 combines with J gene TRBJ2-5; 11 bases map to TRBD2. Germline CDR1 MGHDK, CDR2 SYGVNS. With V trimmed by 6 bases and J by 1 base, 4 bases remained unmatched. The CDR3 runs 15 residues.

V gene TRBV19 combines with J gene TRBJ1-1; D possibly corresponds to TRBD1 (5 bases). Trimming shortened V by 7 bases and J by 8 bases, and 11 bases separated the two germline ends. This CDR3 spans 11 amino acids. CDR1 is LNHDA and CDR2 is SQIVND in the germline V gene (reference sequence). The CDR3, as DNA: TGTGCCAGTACCAAGGGGTTCGAAGCTTTCTTT. It translates to CASTKGFEAFF.

J is TRBJ2-5 and V is TRBV5-1; 7 nucleotides match TRBD1. Germline CDR1 reads SGHRS; CDR2 reads YFSETQ. V lost 2 bases to trimming and J lost 3 bases; unmatched junction nucleotides: 1. The CDR3 consists of 13 residues. CDR3 region: CASSFTGEETQYF. DNA for the CDR3: TGCGCCAGCAGCTTCACAGGGGAAGAGACCCAGTACTTC.

The chain has TRBV4-1 and TRBJ1-3; a weak D match, TRBD1 (5 bases). The germline V gene encodes CDR1 MGHRA and CDR2 YSYEKL. This CDR3 is 16 amino acids long. V was clipped by 0 bases and J by 7 bases, with 16 bases between them. The CDR3 coding sequence is TGCGCCAGCAGCCAAGAGGCCCGAGGGGAGGTGAACACCATATATTTT. It codes for CASSQEARGEVNTIYF.

This chain joins TRBV11-3 and TRBJ2-2; 11 bases match TRBD2. CDR1 is SGHNT and CDR2 is YENEEA in the germline V gene. The CDR3 runs 16 residues. Trimming removed 1 base from V and 4 bases from J; junction bases left unmatched: 2. The CDR3 DNA follows: TGTGCCAGCAGCTTAGTACTAGCGGGAGTCACCGGGGAGCTGTTTTTT. The encoded protein is CASSLVLAGVTGELFF.

V usage is TRBV7-6 and J usage is TRBJ1-3; 9 nucleotides line up with TRBD1. Unmatched junction bases numbered 3, after V lost 5 bases and J lost 4 bases. The germline V gene has CDR1 SGHVS and CDR2 FNYEAQ. The CDR3 has 14 amino acids. CDR3 residues: CASSQGTGGNTIYF. The CDR3 DNA reads as TGTGCCAGCAGCCAAGGGACAGGGGGAAACACCATATATTTT.

The V and J genes are TRBV28 and TRBJ1-1, with D possibly TRBD1 on 6 matching bases. Germline loops: CDR1 MDHEN, CDR2 SYDVKM. Trimming pared 4 bases from V and 1 base from J, leaving 10 bases between. The CDR3 spans 14 residues. CDR3 sequence (DNA): TGTGCCAGCAGTTCGACAGGACCGAACACTGAAGCTTTCTTT. It yields the protein CASSSTGPNTEAFF.

The rearrangement joins TRBV28 to TRBJ2-7; TRBD1 matches at 9 bases. The ends lost 9 bases at V and 5 bases at J; junction bases unmatched: 5. The V gene's germline CDR1 is MDHEN and CDR2 SYDVKM. The CDR3 spans 12 residues. The CDR3 coding sequence is TGTGCCAGTACGACAGGGGGACACGAGCAGTACTTC. This codes for CASTTGGHEQYF.

V gene TRBV28 combines with J gene TRBJ1-2, with 11 bases aligning to TRBD1. V gave up 6 bases and J gave up 3 bases; unmatched junction bases: 6. This CDR3 has 15 residues. Germline lookup yields CDR1 MDHEN and CDR2 SYDVKM. Here the CDR3 reads CASSRTGGLDYGYTF. CDR3 in DNA: TGTGCCAGCAGCAGGACAGGGGGCTTGGACTATGGCTACACCTTC.

The chain has TRBV19 and TRBJ1-1; D unresolved. The CDR3 runs to 14 residues. Deletions cut 7 bases from V and 5 bases from J, with 17 bases between. From germline, CDR1 is LNHDA and CDR2 SQIVND (reference sequence). CDR3 amino acids: CASIGAGPRTEAFF. The CDR3 region has the DNA TGTGCCAGTATAGGTGCGGGCCCGCGGACTGAAGCTTTCTTT. Full variable domain (missing parts from reference TRBV19 and TRBJ1-1): DGGITQSPKYLFRKEGQNVTLSCEQNLNHDAMYWYRQDPGQGLRLIYYSQIVNDFQKGDIAEGYSVSREKKESFPLTVTSAQKNPTAFYLCASIGAGPRTEAFFGQGTRLTVV.

The chain's CDR3 is CASSVDRVTEAFF. The DNA for the CDR3 is TGTGCCAGTAGTGTTGACAGGGTGACTGAAGCTTTCTTT. The rearrangement joins TRBV19 to TRBJ1-1; TRBD1 aligns across 7 bases. The CDR3 length is 13 residues. V lost 5 bases, J lost 5 bases, and 5 bases stayed unmatched. Germline V lookup: CDR1 LNHDA, CDR2 SQIVND (reference sequence).

V gene TRBV5-1 combines with J gene TRBJ2-5, with TRBD2 matching 11 bases. The germline gives CDR1 SGHRS, CDR2 YFSETQ. V shed 3 bases, J shed 4 bases, and the junction held 5 bases outside the gene matches. The CDR3 consists of 15 residues. The CDR3 DNA reads as TGCGCCAGCAGCTCCCCTCTAGCGGGGGGAGAGACCCAGTACTTC. Translating gives CASSSPLAGGETQYF. Complete variable domain (other parts from reference TRBV5-1 and TRBJ2-5): KAGVTQTPRYLIKTRGQQVTLSCSPISGHRSVSWYQQTPGQGLQFLFEYFSETQRNKGNFPGRFSGRQFSNSRSEMNVSTLELGDSALYLCASSSPLAGGETQYFGPGTRLLVL.

The J gene is TRBJ2-2, the V gene TRBV7-9, with 11 bases aligning to TRBD2. The CDR3 has 16 amino acids. After removal of 3 bases from V and 5 bases from J, the junction contained 5 bases not matched to a gene. Germline assignment: CDR1 SEHNR and CDR2 FQNEAQ (reference sequence). As DNA, the CDR3 is TGTGCCAGCAGCTTCCCGGGACTAGCGGAGACCGGGGAGCTGTTTTTT. Encoded protein: CASSFPGLAETGELFF.

J is TRBJ1-1 and V is TRBV6-5, with D possibly being TRBD1 (5 bases). Trimming cost V 6 bases and J 1 base, with 12 bases left between them. This CDR3 is built from 14 residues. CDR1 MNHEY and CDR2 SVGAGI come from the germline V gene. CDR3 sequence: CASRDLTGNTEAFF. The CDR3 bases are TGTGCCAGCAGGGACCTCACAGGGAACACTGAAGCTTTCTTT.

The V and J genes are TRBV27 and TRBJ2-5, with 7 bases aligning to TRBD2. V was clipped by 6 bases and J by 2 bases; unmatched bases: 6. The germline CDR1 and CDR2 sequences are MNHEY and SMNVEV (reference sequence). This CDR3 spans 14 amino acids. The CDR3: CASRSGVTQETQYF. CDR3 nucleotides: TGTGCCAGCAGGAGCGGGGTGACACAAGAGACCCAGTACTTC.

V gene TRBV10-3 combines with J gene TRBJ1-2; 9 bases map to TRBD1. Per the germline V gene, CDR1 is ENHRY and CDR2 is SYGVKD. Trimming cost V 7 bases and J 4 bases; bases outside gene matches: 4. The CDR3 is 13 residues long. The DNA for the CDR3 is TGTGCCATCAAGGGGACAGGGAGCTATGGCTACACCTTC. This codes for CAIKGTGSYGYTF.

The V gene is TRBV5-1, the J gene TRBJ2-5, with a weak D call TRBD1 (6 bases). Germline assignment: CDR1 SGHRS and CDR2 YFSETQ. V was clipped by 3 bases and J by 5 bases, with 23 bases between them. This CDR3 has 17 residues. DNA of the CDR3: TGCGCCAGCAGCTCGCCCTTACAGGGTAAAGAGTTGGAGACCCAGTACTTC. This translates into CASSSPLQGKELETQYF.

The chain employs TRBV28 and TRBJ1-3; 7 nucleotides line up with TRBD1. Trimming removed 6 bases from V and 0 bases from J; junction bases left unmatched: 2. Germline loops: CDR1 MDHEN, CDR2 SYDVKM. The CDR3 has 14 amino acids. The CDR3 reads CASSPGGSGNTIYF. CDR3 DNA sequence: TGTGCCAGCAGCCCAGGGGGCTCTGGAAACACCATATATTTT. Combining the CDR3 with reference TRBV28 and TRBJ1-3 gives the whole variable domain DVKVTQSSRYLVKRTGEKVFLECVQDMDHENMFWYRQDPGLGLRLIYFSYDVKMKEKGDIPEGYSVSREKKERFSLILESASTNQTSMYLCASSPGGSGNTIYFGEGSWLTVV.

J is TRBJ2-3 and V is TRBV6-1; TRBD2 might be the D (6 bases). This CDR3 spans 15 amino acids. Trimming left V 6 bases short and J 2 bases short, with 15 bases between. The V gene's germline CDR1 is MNHNS and CDR2 SASEGT. CDR3 residues: CASRWAGGITDTQYF. The CDR3 nucleotides read TGTGCCAGCAGATGGGCCGGGGGAATCACAGATACGCAGTATTTT.

A word on this clone: The junction differs from germline at one of its ends, possibly a read error. This chain uses TRBV7-7 with TRBJ2-1; 8 bases map to TRBD2. The CDR3 has 14 amino acids. Germline CDR1 reads SSHAT; CDR2 reads FNYEAQ (reference sequence). CDR3: CASSLVAGTSEQFF. The CDR3 bases are TGTGCTAGCAGCTTAGTAGCGGGGACTAGTGAGCAGTTCTTC.

The rearrangement links TRBV6-6 to TRBJ2-3; the D gene is possibly TRBD1 (5 bases). Between the trimmed V and J ends, which lost 6 bases and 1 base, there was a span of 14 bases. From germline, CDR1 is MNHNY and CDR2 SVGAGI (reference sequence). The length of the CDR3 is 15 residues. CDR3 nucleotides: TGTGCCAGCAGATCAGTGTCCAGGGGCACAGATACGCAGTATTTT. Translated: CASRSVSRGTDTQYF.

V usage is TRBV5-6 and J usage is TRBJ2-1; 8 positions agree with TRBD1. V gave up 0 bases and J gave up 5 bases; unmatched junction bases: 4. Germline V CDR1 and CDR2: SGHDT, YYEEEE. The CDR3 contains 15 residues. CDR3 residues: CASSLEWTGNNEQFF. For the CDR3, the DNA is TGTGCCAGCAGCTTGGAGTGGACAGGGAACAATGAGCAGTTCTTC.